This TCR beta chain came from a study of radiotherapy plus CTLA-4 blockade in lung cancer (dated by TCRdb to the late 2010s). Concerning the study at large: Among the enrolled patients, approximately 17% had an objective response, and 31% reached disease control. Points the paper makes about the study in general: After treatment with radiotherapy and ipilimumab, TCR clones that originated in tumors expanded in peripheral blood. The strongest predictors of response were reported to be early dynamic shifts in blood T cell clones along with a rise in serum interferon-beta following radiation.

Library preparation used the immunoSEQ multiplex PCR assay. TCRdb limited this immuneACCESS table to in-frame rearrangements with V and J called. A share of clones is missing; checked studies link under half to unresolved V genes, and the rest is unexplained. The sample includes some 87,000 clones, with over 80% observed a single time. The ten largest clones take up 13% to 15% of the sample. As regards this clone: The antigen it recognizes is unknown. Per-nucleotide qualities are absent, and no much larger clonotype sits a single base away.

After removal of 6 bases from V and 6 bases from J, the junction retains 3 bases not matched to a gene. The CDR3 measures 13 amino acids from cysteine to phenylalanine. The entry retains the CDR3 DNA only, 39 bases that are in frame from base 1. For CDR1 and CDR2, the germline V gene lists MNHNS and SASEGT. The study evaluated CTLA-4 blockade (ipilimumab) given together with focal radiation therapy in patients who had chemo-refractory metastatic non-small-cell lung cancer. The chain was built from TRBV6-1 and TRBJ2-1, with 9 central nucleotides matching TRBD1. Sequences were derived from peripheral blood, sampled from a patient treated with radiotherapy plus ipilimumab. This TCR derives from a human donor with non-small cell lung cancer that progressed on radiotherapy plus ipilimumab. Here is the DNA: TGTGCCAGCAGGAGACAGGGGGGCAATGAGCAGTTCTTC. Translated, this gives CASRRQGGNEQFF.